The count of the clone carrying this T cell receptor beta chain is one. The data belong to a study of blood T cell repertoires in COVID-19. About the research overall: Acute and convalescent COVID-19 specimens originated in the United States, Italy and Spain. Sample material is recorded as cDNA or gDNA derived from T cells, B-cell-depleted T cells, or PBMCs.

Original processing notes: Reference gene primers were amplified, and this amplification served to estimate nucleated cell counts. Repertoires were generated with immunoSEQ multiplex PCR, while TCRdb's copy carries only in-frame clones and drops some. V and J calls and clone size follow that table, whereas D and trimming were derived from the DNA. In the table there are approximately 290,000 clones, approximately 89% of which are singletons. This TCR derives from a woman aged 55-69 years with acute or convalescent COVID-19. Input material: peripheral blood.

The CDR3 loop reads CATSRSGLAAYEQYF. CDR3 in DNA: TGTGCCACCAGCAGGTCGGGACTAGCGGCCTACGAGCAGTACTTC. The J gene is TRBJ2-7, the V gene TRBV15; 11 bases match TRBD2. This CDR3 region has 15 residues. Unmatched junction bases numbered 3, after V lost 3 bases and J lost 2 bases. The V gene's germline CDR1 is LNHNV and CDR2 YYDKDF (reference sequence).